This T cell receptor beta chain was observed in a study of identical twins' blood T cells. Points from the study as a whole: Environmental influences on twin similarity could not be excluded. Abundant TCRbeta CDR3s overlapped more between twins than with unrelated donors. Twins shared about as many clonotypes as their cloneset sizes predicted.

All three twin pairs grew up together with likely shared infections and vaccines. Germline CDR1 reads SGHTA; CDR2 reads FQGNSA. This CDR3 is 12 amino acids long. Deletions cut 2 bases from V and 6 bases from J, with 7 bases between. Concerning this clonotype: Its antigen remains unknown.

TCRdb recomputed calls from the 5' RACE reads with MiXCR, one row per CDR3 protein. This table has 350,000 to 450,000 distinct CDR3 sequences, over 25% appearing once. The sample taken for sequencing was PBMCs. The chain has TRBV7-2 and TRBJ2-5; no reliable D call. This sequence originates from a woman between 18 and 55 years old in good health. CDR3 sequence (DNA): TGTGCCAGCAGCTTATTCGAAAAGACCCAGTACTTC. Translated: CASSLFEKTQYF.